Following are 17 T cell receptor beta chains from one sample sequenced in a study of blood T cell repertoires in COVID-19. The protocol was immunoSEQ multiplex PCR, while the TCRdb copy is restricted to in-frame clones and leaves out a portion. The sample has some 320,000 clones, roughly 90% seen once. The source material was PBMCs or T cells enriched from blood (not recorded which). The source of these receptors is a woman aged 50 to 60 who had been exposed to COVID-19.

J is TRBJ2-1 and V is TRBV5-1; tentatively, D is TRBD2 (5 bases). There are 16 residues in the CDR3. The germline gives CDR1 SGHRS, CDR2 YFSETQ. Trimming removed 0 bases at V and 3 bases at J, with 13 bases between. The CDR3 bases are TGCGCCAGCAGCTTGGGCCCGGGGAAAGACTACAATGAGCAGTTCTTC. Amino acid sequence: CASSLGPGKDYNEQFF.

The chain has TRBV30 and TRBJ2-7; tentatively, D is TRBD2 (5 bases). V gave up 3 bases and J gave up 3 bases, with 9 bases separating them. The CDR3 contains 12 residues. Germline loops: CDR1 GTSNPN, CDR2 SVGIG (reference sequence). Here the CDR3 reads CAWSPRGYEQYF. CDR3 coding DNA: TGTGCCTGGAGCCCCCGGGGCTACGAGCAGTACTTC.

CDR3 in amino acids: CASSPRGQGNNSPLHF. In DNA form, the CDR3 reads TGTGCCAGCAGCCCTAGAGGACAGGGTAATAATTCACCCCTCCACTTT. The V and J genes are TRBV7-9 and TRBJ1-6; 8 bases match TRBD1. V dropped 5 bases and J dropped 5; count of bases not matched to a gene: 8. The CDR3 totals 16 residues. CDR1 SEHNR and CDR2 FQNEAQ come from the germline V gene (reference sequence).

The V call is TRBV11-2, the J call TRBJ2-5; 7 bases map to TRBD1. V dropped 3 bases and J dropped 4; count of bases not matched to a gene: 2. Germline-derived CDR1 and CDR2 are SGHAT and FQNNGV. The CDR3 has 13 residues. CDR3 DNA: TGTGCCAGCAGCTTTACAGGGGCAGAGACCCAGTACTTC. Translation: CASSFTGAETQYF.

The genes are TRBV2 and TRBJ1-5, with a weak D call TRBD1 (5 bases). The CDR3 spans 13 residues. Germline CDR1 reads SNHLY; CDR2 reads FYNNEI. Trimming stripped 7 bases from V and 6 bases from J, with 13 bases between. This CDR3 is CASNHAGGQPQHF. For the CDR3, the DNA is TGTGCCAGCAACCATGCGGGGGGTCAGCCCCAGCATTTT.

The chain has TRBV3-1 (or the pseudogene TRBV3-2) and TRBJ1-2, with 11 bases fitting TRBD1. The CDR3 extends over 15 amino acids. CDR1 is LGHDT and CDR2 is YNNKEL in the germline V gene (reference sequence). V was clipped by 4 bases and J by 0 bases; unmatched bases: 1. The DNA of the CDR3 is TGTGCCAGCAGCCGGACAGGGGGCGCTAACTATGGCTACACCTTC. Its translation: CASSRTGGANYGYTF.

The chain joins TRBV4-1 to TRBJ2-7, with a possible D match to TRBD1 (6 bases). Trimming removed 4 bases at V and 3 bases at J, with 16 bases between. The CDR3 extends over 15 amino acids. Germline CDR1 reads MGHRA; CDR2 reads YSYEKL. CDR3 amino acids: CASSPSTGESYEQYF. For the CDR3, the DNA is TGCGCCAGCAGCCCCTCGACAGGCGAAAGCTACGAGCAGTACTTC.

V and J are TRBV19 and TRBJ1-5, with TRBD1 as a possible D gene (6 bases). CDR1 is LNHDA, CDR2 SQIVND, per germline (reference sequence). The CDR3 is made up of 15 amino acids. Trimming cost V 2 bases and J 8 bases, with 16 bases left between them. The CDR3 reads CASSILSGGREPQHF. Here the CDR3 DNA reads TGTGCCAGTAGTATATTATCGGGGGGCCGTGAGCCCCAGCATTTT.

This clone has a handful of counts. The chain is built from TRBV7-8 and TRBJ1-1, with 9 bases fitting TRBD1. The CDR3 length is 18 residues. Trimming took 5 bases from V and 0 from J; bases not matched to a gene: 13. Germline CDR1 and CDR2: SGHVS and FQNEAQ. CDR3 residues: CASSTPSGDRVLNTEAFF. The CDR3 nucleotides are TGTGCCAGCAGCACTCCATCGGGGGACAGGGTATTGAACACTGAAGCTTTCTTT.

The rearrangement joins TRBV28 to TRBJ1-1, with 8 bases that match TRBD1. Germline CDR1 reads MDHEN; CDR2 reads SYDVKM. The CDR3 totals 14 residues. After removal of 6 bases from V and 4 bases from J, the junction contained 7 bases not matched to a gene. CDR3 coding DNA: TGTGCCAGCAGAGGGACAGGTCCCCCCACTGAAGCTTTCTTT. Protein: CASRGTGPPTEAFF.

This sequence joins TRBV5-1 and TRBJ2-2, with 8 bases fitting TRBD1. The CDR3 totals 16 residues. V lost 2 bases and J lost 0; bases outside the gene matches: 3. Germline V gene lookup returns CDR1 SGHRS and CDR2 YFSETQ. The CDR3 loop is CASSLLTGANTGELFF. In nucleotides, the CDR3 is TGCGCCAGCAGCTTACTGACAGGGGCGAACACCGGGGAGCTGTTTTTT.

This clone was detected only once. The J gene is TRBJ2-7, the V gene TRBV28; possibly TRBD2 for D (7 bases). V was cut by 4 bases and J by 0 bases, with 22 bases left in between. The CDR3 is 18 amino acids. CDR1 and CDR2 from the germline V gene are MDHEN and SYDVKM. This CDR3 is CASSSVGGALQTSYEQYF. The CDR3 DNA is TGTGCCAGCAGTTCCGTAGGGGGGGCCCTCCAAACCTCCTACGAGCAGTACTTC.

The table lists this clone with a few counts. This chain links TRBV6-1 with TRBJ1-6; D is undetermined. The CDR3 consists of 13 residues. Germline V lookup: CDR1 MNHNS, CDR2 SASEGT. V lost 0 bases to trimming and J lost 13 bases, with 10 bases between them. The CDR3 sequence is CASSEAGRDPLHF. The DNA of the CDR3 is TGTGCCAGCAGTGAAGCGGGGAGGGATCCCCTCCACTTT.

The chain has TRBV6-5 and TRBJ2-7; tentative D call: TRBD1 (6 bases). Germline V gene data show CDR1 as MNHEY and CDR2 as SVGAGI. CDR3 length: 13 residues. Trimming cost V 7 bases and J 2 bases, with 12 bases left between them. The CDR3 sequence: CASTKGVAYEQYF. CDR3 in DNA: TGTGCCAGCACGAAGGGGGTAGCCTACGAGCAGTACTTC.

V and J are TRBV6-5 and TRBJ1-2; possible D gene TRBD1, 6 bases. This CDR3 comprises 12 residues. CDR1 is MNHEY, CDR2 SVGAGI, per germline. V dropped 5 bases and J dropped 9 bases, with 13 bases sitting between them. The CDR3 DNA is TGTGCCAGCAGTAACCTGGGGGCTAGCTACACCTTC. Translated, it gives CASSNLGASYTF.

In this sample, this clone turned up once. The CDR3 DNA reads as TGTGCCAGCAGCTTCGACAGGGGCACTGAAGCTTTCTTT. Encoded protein: CASSFDRGTEAFF. The chain has TRBV7-9 and TRBJ1-1, with TRBD1 matching over 8 bases. The ends lost 3 bases at V and 4 bases at J; junction bases unmatched: 1. The CDR3 loop spans 13 amino acids. From germline, CDR1 is SEHNR and CDR2 FQNEAQ (reference sequence).

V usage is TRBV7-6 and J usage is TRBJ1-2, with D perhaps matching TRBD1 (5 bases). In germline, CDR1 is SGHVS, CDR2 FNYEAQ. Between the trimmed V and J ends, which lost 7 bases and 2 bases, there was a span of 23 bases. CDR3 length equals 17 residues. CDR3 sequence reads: CASTPGGQGLLNYGYTF. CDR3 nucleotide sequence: TGTGCCAGCACCCCCGGAGGGCAGGGACTCTTAAACTATGGCTACACCTTC.